This TCR beta chain was retrieved from a study of blood T cell repertoires in COVID-19. The CDR3 loop spans 18 amino acids. V shed 6 bases and J 0 bases; nucleotides not matched to a gene: 10. Some clones are missing from TCRdb's copy, which holds only in-frame ones; the method was immunoSEQ multiplex PCR. Found here are about 95,000 clones, roughly 90% of them singletons; the top ten hold about 3.4%. This clone was seen a handful of times. The chain joins TRBV23-1 to TRBJ1-6, with TRBD1 matching over 8 bases. TRBV23-1 is identified as an open reading frame with a role that is uncertain. The source of this sequence is a woman in her 70s with acute or convalescent COVID-19. Material for sequencing was peripheral blood. The DNA of the CDR3 is TGCGCCAGCAGCCCGGACAGGGAAGTAGGCTCCTATAATTCACCCCTCCACTTT. This codes for CASSPDREVGSYNSPLHF.